Sequencing of this T cell receptor (beta chain) was carried out in a study of blood T cell repertoires in COVID-19. On the study more broadly: T cells, B-cell-depleted T cells, or PBMCs provided the cDNA or gDNA that served as material.

CDR3 length equals 14 residues. The V and J ends lost 4 bases and 5 bases respectively, with 11 bases between them. Germline CDR1 and CDR2: LNHDA and SQIVND (reference sequence). Using immunoSEQ multiplex PCR, the repertoire was profiled, and TCRdb retains in-frame clones only, with some absent. The sample includes 50,000 to 65,000 clones, 55% to 75% of them seen just once. This rearrangement joins TRBV19 to TRBJ1-4; D is unresolved. The source material was peripheral blood. The origin of this receptor is an older woman with COVID-19, enrolled during active disease. CDR3 in amino acids: CASSTAGGNEKLFF. CDR3 in DNA: TGTGCCAGTAGTACCGCCGGAGGGAATGAAAAACTGTTTTTT.